Below are 8 T cell receptor beta chains sequenced from a single sample in a study of T cells in Graves' hyperthyroidism and ophthalmopathy (dated by TCRdb to between 2017 and 2020). The library was made by multiplex PCR. Sequencing used an Illumina HiSeq 2000. TCR beta CDR3 regions were amplified from RNA transcripts. The first round of RT-PCR for the TCR CDR3 was performed with the HTBI primer set and the Qiagen OneStep RT-PCR kit. TCRdb's own reprocessing of the public reads used fastp at Q25 and MiXCR and kept productive beta chains. Each entry is one CDR3 protein sequence, shown with its most common DNA and genes. The sample table records about 560,000 distinct CDR3 sequences; 15% to 17% of these occur just once. The top ten constitute around 7.8% of the sample. Input material: blood. The receptors shown here come from a woman aged 25-40 years with Graves' hyperthyroidism.

The table lists this clonotype with many counts. The J gene is TRBJ1-5, the V gene TRBV18; D unresolved. This CDR3 region has 13 residues. Trimming stripped 2 bases from V and 5 bases from J, with 7 bases between. From germline, CDR1 is KGHSH and CDR2 LQKENI. The CDR3 DNA reads TGTGCCAGCTCACCAACCACGGATCAGCCCCAGCATTTT. This codes for CASSPTTDQPQHF.

The genes are TRBV6-1 and TRBJ1-2; 8 nucleotides agree with TRBD1. Trimming took 8 bases from V and 8 from J; bases not matched to a gene: 16. The CDR3 has 15 residues. CDR1 is MNHNS, CDR2 SASEGT, per germline. The CDR3 sequence is CASSSYGGQAMGYTF. The CDR3 region has the DNA TGTGCCAGCTCTTCCTACGGGGGACAGGCTATGGGCTACACCTTC.

Note on this clonotype: No conserved phenylalanine or tryptophan ends this CDR3, so it is likely a read error. V and J are TRBV10-3 and TRBJ2-2; weak D call: TRBD2 (6 bases). The germline V and J ends were trimmed by 3 bases and 0 bases, with 8 bases remaining between them. The CDR3 length is 15 residues. Germline values: CDR1 ENHRY, CDR2 SYGVKD. The CDR3 spells CAISDLATNTGELFY. The CDR3 region has the DNA TGTGCCATCAGTGACCTAGCGACGAACACCGGGGAGCTGTTTTAT.

This clonotype was found many times. The chain couples TRBV4-1 to TRBJ2-7; D gene uncertain. Germline V lookup: CDR1 MGHRA, CDR2 YSYEKL. This CDR3 region has 14 residues. The V end lost 0 bases, the J end lost 2 bases, and 8 bases lay between the germline ends. Written as DNA, the CDR3 is TGCGCCAGCAGCCAAGACGACTTTACCTACGAGCAGTACTTC. Residues: CASSQDDFTYEQYF.

This clonotype has a count of ten or more. The J gene is TRBJ1-1, the V gene TRBV18, with TRBD1 identical over 8 bases. The CDR3 length is 15 residues. The ends lost 0 bases at V and 4 bases at J; junction bases unmatched: 4. The germline V gene encodes CDR1 KGHSH and CDR2 LQKENI. The CDR3 reads CASSPPTGVGTEAFF. The CDR3 coding sequence is TGTGCCAGCTCACCACCGACAGGGGTGGGCACTGAAGCTTTCTTT.

This clonotype was seen many times. This chain connects TRBV20-1 to TRBJ2-4; a weak D match, TRBD1 (6 bases). CDR1 DFQATT and CDR2 SNEGSKA come from the germline V gene (reference sequence). V was trimmed by 2 bases and J by 6 bases, leaving 23 bases between them. The CDR3 extends over 17 amino acids. CDR3 sequence: CSARITGLPRSVNIQYF. In nucleotides, the CDR3 is TGCAGTGCTAGAATTACAGGGTTGCCGAGATCGGTAAACATTCAGTACTTC.

The chain couples TRBV19 to TRBJ1-5, with 11 bases matching TRBD1. CDR1 and CDR2 (germline): LNHDA, SQIVND (reference sequence). J gave up 7 bases and V 4 bases, and 9 bases lay outside the gene matches. This CDR3 is built from 16 residues. This CDR3 reads CASSTRDRGFRQPQHF. CDR3 sequence (DNA): TGTGCCAGTAGTACACGGGACAGGGGGTTCAGGCAGCCCCAGCATTTT.

This clonotype was counted at least ten times. The rearrangement uses TRBV2 and TRBJ2-1, with TRBD2 as a possible D gene (6 bases). From germline, CDR1 is SNHLY and CDR2 FYNNEI. Trimming shortened V by 11 bases and J by 2 bases, and 16 bases separated the two germline ends. The CDR3 extends over 14 amino acids. CDR3 DNA: TGTGCCGGAAAAAGCGGAGGGGCCTACAATGAGCAGTTCTTC. It is translated as CAGKSGGAYNEQFF.